The rows below give T cell receptor beta chains drawn from one sample of a study of early T cells in non-severe SARS-CoV-2 infection. TCRdb ran MiXCR on the 5' RACE reads and lists one entry per CDR3 protein. This sample has tens of thousands of distinct CDR3 sequences, with around 7% found just once. Sequencing used whole blood, obtained at baseline. The receptors derive from an adult who was a healthcare worker with PCR-confirmed SARS-CoV-2 infection or an uninfected control (not recorded which). CDR3s include the opening cysteine and the closing phenylalanine or tryptophan.

v_call | cdr3_aa
TRBV19 | CASSRQGYGEQFF
TRBV20-1 | CSASRADSRGTSSPLHF
TRBV27 | CASSPIWTSGAETQYF
TRBV7-9 | CASSLLAGPEHF
TRBV28 | CASSRPERRGPYNEQFF
TRBV30 | CAWTGGGTEAFF
TRBV6-4 | CASSAVPDRVTEAFF
TRBV7-2 | CASSPHMETQYF
TRBV28 | CASSRTEQYF
TRBV5-6 | CASSLGLNVYEQYF
TRBV28 | CASSPLWQGNSPLHF
TRBV28 | CASSLPSGLGTEAFF
TRBV7-3 | CASSLQGTGQETQYF
TRBV4-2 | CASSQDGEETQYF
TRBV5-5 | CASSISGTGNSPLHF
TRBV27 | CASSFQGRDTDTQYF
TRBV18 | CASSPRDSYYGYTF
TRBV28 | CASSPGDGSHTEAFF
TRBV6-6 | CASSSRRGESTDTQYF
TRBV5-5 | CASSPTRRPNTEAFF
TRBV20-1 | CSARGEDRAWETQYF
TRBV6-1 | CASSEGRGAPETQYF
TRBV29-1 | CSVLWSGGLTEAFF
TRBV4-3 | CASSQEGGYNQPQHF
TRBV19 | CASTGLATNEKLFF
TRBV28 | CASSLARGNQPQHF
TRBV6-1 | CASSTNNEQFF
TRBV12-3/TRBV12-4 | CASSLVQDTQYF
TRBV12-3/TRBV12-4 | CASSFRQGPLPLYGYTF
TRBV20-1 | CSATPGSGLASPDTQYF
TRBV12-3/TRBV12-4 | CASSWYAFGQPQHF
TRBV18 | CASSRTRSYNEQFF
TRBV5-1 | CASSLVGTENTEAFF